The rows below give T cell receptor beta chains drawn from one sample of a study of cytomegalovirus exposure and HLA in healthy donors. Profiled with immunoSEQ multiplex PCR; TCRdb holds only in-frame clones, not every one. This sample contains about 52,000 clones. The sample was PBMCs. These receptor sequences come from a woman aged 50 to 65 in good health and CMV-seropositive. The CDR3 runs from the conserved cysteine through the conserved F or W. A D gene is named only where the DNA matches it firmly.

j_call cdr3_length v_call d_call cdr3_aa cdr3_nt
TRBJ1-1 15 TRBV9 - CASSVGLGGNTEAFF TGTGCCAGCAGCGTAGGCCTGGGAGGGAACACTGAAGCTTTCTTT
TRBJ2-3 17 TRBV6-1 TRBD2 CASSGQLAGAGADTQYF TGTGCCAGCAGTGGTCAATTAGCGGGAGCGGGGGCAGATACGCAGTATTTT
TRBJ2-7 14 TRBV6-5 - CASSNRVGNYEQYF TGTGCCAGCAGCAACAGGGTGGGGAACTACGAGCAGTACTTC
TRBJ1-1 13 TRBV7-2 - CAMMTGMNTEAFF TGTGCCATGATGACAGGAATGAACACTGAAGCTTTCTTT
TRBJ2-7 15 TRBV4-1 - CASSQASQGSYEQYF TGCGCCAGCAGCCAAGCCTCACAGGGCTCCTACGAGCAGTACTTC
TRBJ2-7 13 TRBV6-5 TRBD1 CASSLYRGDEQYF TGTGCCAGCAGTTTGTACAGGGGCGACGAGCAGTACTTC
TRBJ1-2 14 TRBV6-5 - CASRGQLANYGYTF TGTGCCAGCAGAGGACAGTTAGCTAACTATGGCTACACCTTC
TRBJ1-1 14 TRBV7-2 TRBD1 CASSQGQRNTEAFF TGTGCCAGCAGCCAGGGACAGAGGAACACTGAAGCTTTCTTT
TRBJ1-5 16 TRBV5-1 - CASSPRRVESNQPQHF TGCGCCAGCAGCCCTAGGAGGGTCGAGAGCAATCAGCCCCAGCATTTT
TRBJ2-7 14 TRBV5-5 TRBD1 CASSGRYRGGEQYF TGTGCCAGCAGCGGACGCTACAGGGGCGGCGAGCAGTACTTC
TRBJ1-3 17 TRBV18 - CASSPRNSPSSGNTIYF TGTGCCAGCTCACCACGTAATTCCCCGAGCTCTGGAAACACCATATATTTT
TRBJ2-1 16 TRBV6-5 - CASSYSSLSVYNEQFF TGTGCCAGCAGTTACTCGAGCCTATCCGTCTACAATGAGCAGTTCTTC
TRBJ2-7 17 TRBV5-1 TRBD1 CASSQAQGTGSSYEQYF TGCGCCAGCAGCCAGGCTCAAGGGACAGGGAGCTCCTACGAGCAGTACTTC
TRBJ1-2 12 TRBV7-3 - CASSPTGSGYTF TGTGCCAGCAGCCCCACAGGGAGTGGCTACACCTTC
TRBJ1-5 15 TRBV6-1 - CASSYDRTPNQPQHF TGTGCCAGCTCCTATGACAGGACCCCCAATCAGCCCCAGCATTTT
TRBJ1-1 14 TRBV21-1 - CASNLTGRHTEAFF TGTGCCAGCAATTTGACAGGGCGGCACACTGAAGCTTTCTTT
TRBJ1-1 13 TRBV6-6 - CASRAEISTEAFF TGTGCCAGCAGGGCTGAAATCAGTACAGAAGCTTTCTTT
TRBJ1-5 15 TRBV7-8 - CASSLSTYSNQPQHF TGTGCCAGCAGCTTATCGACATATAGCAATCAGCCCCAGCATTTT
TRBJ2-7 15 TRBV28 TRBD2 CASRKLLAGVRGQYF TGTGCCAGCAGGAAATTACTAGCGGGAGTTCGGGGGCAGTACTTC
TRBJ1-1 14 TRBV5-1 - CASSYRTGNTEAFF TGCGCCAGCAGCTACAGGACGGGTAACACTGAAGCTTTCTTT
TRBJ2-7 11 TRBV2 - CATGERYEQYF TGTGCCACAGGGGAAAGGTACGAGCAGTACTTC
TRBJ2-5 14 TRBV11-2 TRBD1 CASSAGQGGETQYF TGTGCCAGCAGCGCGGGACAGGGGGGTGAGACCCAGTACTTC
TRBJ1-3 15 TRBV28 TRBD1 CASSLGDSSGNTIYF TGTGCCAGCAGTTTGGGGGACAGCTCTGGAAACACCATATATTTT
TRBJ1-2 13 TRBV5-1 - CASSLEQGGGYTF TGCGCCAGCAGCTTGGAGCAGGGCGGTGGCTACACCTTC
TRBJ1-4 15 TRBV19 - CASSITSTGGEKLFF TGTGCCAGTAGTATAACATCGACGGGGGGCGAAAAACTGTTTTTT
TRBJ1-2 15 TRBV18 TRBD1 CASSQQGSRNYGYTF TGTGCCAGCTCACAACAGGGGTCACGGAACTATGGCTACACCTTC
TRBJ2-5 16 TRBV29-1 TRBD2 CSVERPSGGRGETQYF TGCAGCGTTGAGAGGCCTAGCGGGGGGCGAGGGGAGACCCAGTACTTC
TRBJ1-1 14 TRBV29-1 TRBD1 CSVQNRGGNTEAFF TGCAGCGTTCAGAACAGGGGGGGGAACACTGAAGCTTTCTTT
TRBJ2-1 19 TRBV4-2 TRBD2 CASSQVGGTSGSSDNEQFF TGTGCCAGCAGCCAAGTTGGAGGGACTAGCGGGAGCTCCGACAATGAGCAGTTCTTC
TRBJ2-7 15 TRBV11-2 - CASSLGAGTLGEQYF TGTGCCAGCAGCTTAGGGGCAGGAACCCTTGGGGAGCAGTACTTC
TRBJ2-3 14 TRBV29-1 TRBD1 CSVENRGRDDTQYF TGCAGCGTTGAAAACAGGGGAAGGGACGATACGCAGTATTTT
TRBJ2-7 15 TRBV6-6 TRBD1 CASRNKGQGSYEQYF TGTGCCAGCAGGAACAAAGGACAGGGCTCCTACGAGCAGTACTTC
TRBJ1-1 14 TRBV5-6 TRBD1 CASSKRQGGTEAFF TGTGCCAGCAGCAAGCGACAGGGCGGGACTGAAGCTTTCTTT
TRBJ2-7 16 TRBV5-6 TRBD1 CASSFATGQDSYEQYF TGTGCCAGCAGCTTTGCGACCGGACAGGACTCCTACGAGCAGTACTTC
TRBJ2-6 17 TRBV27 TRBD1 CASSGTGVASGANVLTF TGTGCCAGCAGTGGGACAGGGGTCGCCTCTGGGGCCAACGTCCTGACTTTC
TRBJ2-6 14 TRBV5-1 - CASSSEGGANVLTF TGCGCCAGCAGCTCGGAGGGTGGGGCCAACGTCCTGACTTTC
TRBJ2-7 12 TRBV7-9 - CASSLIGGEQYF TGTGCCAGCAGCTTAATTGGAGGGGAGCAGTACTTC
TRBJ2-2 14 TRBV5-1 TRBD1 CASRGQMNTGELFF TGCGCCAGCAGGGGACAGATGAACACCGGGGAGCTGTTTTTT
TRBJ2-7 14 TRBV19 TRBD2 CASSAGLAGREQYF TGTGCCAGTAGTGCTGGACTAGCGGGAAGGGAGCAGTACTTC
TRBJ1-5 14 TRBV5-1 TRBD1 CASSEAGGRQPQHF TGCGCCAGCAGCGAGGCAGGGGGCAGGCAGCCCCAGCATTTT
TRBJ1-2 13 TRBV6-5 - CASSYSGGDGYTF TGTGCCAGCAGTTACTCGGGGGGGGACGGCTACACCTTC
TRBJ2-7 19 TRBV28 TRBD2 CASSLWSPSAGGVLYEQYF TGTGCCAGCAGTTTATGGTCCCCCTCGGCGGGAGGGGTCTTGTACGAGCAGTACTTC
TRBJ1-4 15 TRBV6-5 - CASSYTTGENEKLFF TGTGCCAGCAGTTACACGACAGGAGAGAATGAAAAACTGTTTTTT
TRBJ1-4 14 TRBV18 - CASSPTLQNEKLFF TGTGCCAGCTCACCGACCCTACAGAATGAAAAACTGTTTTTT
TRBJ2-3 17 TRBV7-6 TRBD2 CASSPGPGAGGPDTQYF TGTGCCAGCAGCCCGGGCCCTGGAGCGGGAGGTCCAGATACGCAGTATTTT
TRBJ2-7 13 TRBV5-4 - CASSLQLGYEQYF TGTGCCAGCAGCTTACAGTTAGGCTACGAGCAGTACTTC
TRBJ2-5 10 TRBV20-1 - CSAIKETQYF TGCAGTGCTATAAAAGAGACCCAGTACTTC
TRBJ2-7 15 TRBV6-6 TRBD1 CASSYSRTGDYEQYF TGTGCCAGCAGTTACTCTCGGACAGGGGACTACGAGCAGTACTTC
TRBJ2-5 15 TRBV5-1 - CASSLASTEQETQYF TGCGCCAGCAGCTTGGCTTCGACAGAACAAGAGACCCAGTACTTC
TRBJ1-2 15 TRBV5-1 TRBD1 CATSPGQVADYGYTF TGCGCCACCTCACCGGGACAGGTAGCAGACTATGGCTACACCTTC
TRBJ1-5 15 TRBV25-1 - CASSEGTSSNQPQHF TGTGCCAGCAGTGAAGGGACTAGCAGCAATCAGCCCCAGCATTTT
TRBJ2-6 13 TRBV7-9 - CASSQAGANVLTF TGTGCCAGCAGTCAGGCTGGGGCCAACGTCCTGACTTTC
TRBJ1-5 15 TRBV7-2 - CASSSLGLTNQPQHF TGTGCCAGCAGCTCCCTCGGACTGACCAATCAGCCCCAGCATTTT
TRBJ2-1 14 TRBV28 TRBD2 CASPPGLEYNEQFF TGTGCCAGCCCACCGGGACTAGAATACAATGAGCAGTTCTTC
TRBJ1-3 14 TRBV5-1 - CASSFAGVGNTIYF TGCGCCAGCAGCTTTGCCGGGGTTGGAAACACCATATATTTT